These 13 T cell receptor beta chains originate from one sample sequenced in a study of blood T cell repertoires in COVID-19. The assay was immunoSEQ multiplex PCR, and TCRdb's table has in-frame clones only and misses some. The sample shows under 250,000 clones, about 80% of them seen only once. Sequencing used peripheral blood. The receptors were gathered from a woman aged 30 to 39 who had recovered from COVID-19.

This rearrangement joins TRBV5-1 to TRBJ2-1; the D is unclear. The V gene's germline CDR1 is SGHRS and CDR2 YFSETQ. The V end was cut by 0 bases, the J end by 0 bases, with 10 bases between. The CDR3 length is 16 residues. This chain's CDR3 is CASSLDNYHSYNEQFF. CDR3 sequence (DNA): TGCGCCAGCAGCTTGGATAACTACCACTCCTACAATGAGCAGTTCTTC.

V and J are TRBV19 and TRBJ1-2, with unresolved D. There are 13 residues in the CDR3. CDR1 is LNHDA and CDR2 is SQIVND in the germline V gene (reference sequence). The V gene lost 3 bases and the J gene lost 1 base, with 6 bases spanning the gap. This CDR3 is CASSIAVNYGYTF. CDR3 nucleotide sequence: TGTGCCAGTAGTATTGCGGTTAACTATGGCTACACCTTC.

This clone was seen just once. The chain has TRBV19 and TRBJ2-7, with D maybe TRBD2 (6 bases). CDR3 length: 18 amino acids. Trimming took off 2 bases at V and 0 bases at J, with 20 bases between the two ends. Germline CDR1 LNHDA, CDR2 SQIVND (reference sequence). CDR3 region: CASSIRSLGGTSSYEQYF. In DNA form, the CDR3 reads TGTGCCAGTAGTATACGTTCGTTAGGAGGGACGAGCTCCTACGAGCAGTACTTC.

The chain combines TRBV14 with TRBJ2-1; 8 nucleotides agree with TRBD2. Germline loops: CDR1 SGHDN, CDR2 FVKESK. The CDR3 runs 15 residues. The V gene end was trimmed by 3 bases and the J gene end by 4 bases; junction bases not matched to a gene: 5. CDR3 DNA: TGTGCCAGCAGCCAGCTACTAGCGGTTTACAATGAGCAGTTCTTC. This codes for CASSQLLAVYNEQFF.

The rearrangement joins TRBV28 to TRBJ1-2, with 7 bases aligning to TRBD1. The CDR3 is 15 residues long. CDR1 is MDHEN, CDR2 SYDVKM, per germline. The V segment lost 3 bases and the J segment 6 bases; nucleotides outside the gene matches: 10. This CDR3 reads CASSLVGIGGDGYTF. The CDR3 DNA is TGTGCCAGCAGTTTGGTGGGAATAGGGGGCGATGGCTACACCTTC.

This clone was counted a single time. The CDR3 DNA follows: TGTGCCAGTAGTGGTCCTCTAGCGGGAGTAAGTAATGAGCAGTTCTTC. It yields the protein CASSGPLAGVSNEQFF. The chain uses TRBV19 and TRBJ2-1, with 10 positions matching TRBD2. This CDR3 has 16 residues. With 5 bases clipped from V and 7 bases from J, the junction kept 11 bases outside the gene matches. The germline CDR1 and CDR2 sequences are LNHDA and SQIVND (reference sequence). Full variable domain (rest looked up from reference TRBV19 and TRBJ2-1): DGGITQSPKYLFRKEGQNVTLSCEQNLNHDAMYWYRQDPGQGLRLIYYSQIVNDFQKGDIAEGYSVSREKKESFPLTVTSAQKNPTAFYLCASSGPLAGVSNEQFFGPGTRLTVL.

This clone turned up a few times. The chain links TRBV1 to TRBJ1-2. TRBV1 is recorded as a pseudogene. The CDR3 length is 18 residues. This chain's CDR3 is CTSSQIHFPTGYIDGYTF. The CDR3 DNA follows: TGCACCAGCAGCCAGATACATTTCCCGACCGGGTATATTGATGGCTACACCTTC.

At least ten counts were recorded for this clone. This sequence joins TRBV7-9 and TRBJ2-2; 8 nucleotides line up with TRBD2. J lost 1 base, V lost 8 bases, and 3 bases had no gene match. The CDR3 runs 14 residues. The germline V gene encodes CDR1 SEHNR and CDR2 FQNEAQ (reference sequence). Written as DNA, the CDR3 is TGTGCCAGCCGTAGCGGGAAGAACACCGGGGAGCTGTTTTTT. Its translation is CASRSGKNTGELFF. Filled out from reference TRBV7-9 and TRBJ2-2, the complete variable domain reads DTGVSQNPRHKITKRGQNVTFRCDPISEHNRLYWYRQTLGQGPEFLTYFQNEAQLEKSRLLSDRFSAERPKGSFSTLEIQRTEQGDSAMYLCASRSGKNTGELFFGEGSRLTVL.

V gene TRBV28 combines with J gene TRBJ1-5, with TRBD1 matching 9 bases. The trim removed 9 bases at V and 5 bases at J, leaving 8 bases unmatched. Germline loops: CDR1 MDHEN, CDR2 SYDVKM. This CDR3 has 14 residues. CDR3 loop: CASEPTGGHQPQHF. DNA of the CDR3: TGTGCCAGTGAACCAACAGGGGGCCATCAGCCCCAGCATTTT.

The chain is built from TRBV20-1 and TRBJ2-5; 10 bases match TRBD2. Trimming cost V 3 bases and J 1 base; bases outside gene matches: 5. From germline, CDR1 is DFQATT and CDR2 SNEGSKA (reference sequence). The CDR3 has 15 amino acids. The CDR3 protein is CSASPAGGSQETQYF. The CDR3 DNA follows: TGCAGTGCTAGTCCAGCGGGAGGGTCCCAAGAGACCCAGTACTTC.

The chain's CDR3 is CASSVGREGNTIYF. The CDR3 nucleotides are TGTGCCAGCAGCGTAGGACGGGAGGGAAACACCATATATTTT. The V and J genes are TRBV9 and TRBJ1-3; unclear D gene. The CDR3 is made up of 14 amino acids. The V and J ends lost 0 bases and 4 bases respectively, with 8 bases between them. CDR1 and CDR2 from the germline V gene are SGDLS and YYNGEE.

V gene TRBV12-3 or TRBV12-4 combines with J gene TRBJ2-2; TRBD2 might be the D (6 bases). The CDR3 totals 13 residues. Trimming removed 6 bases from V and 3 bases from J, with 8 bases in between. The CDR3 loop is CASRGDYTGELFF. Written as DNA, the CDR3 is TGTGCCAGCAGGGGGGACTACACCGGGGAGCTGTTTTTT.

This CDR3 is CASNDREGSPLHF. CDR3 sequence (DNA): TGTGCCAGCAATGACAGGGAGGGTTCACCCCTCCACTTT. V gene TRBV2 combines with J gene TRBJ1-6; 7 bases match TRBD1. V shed 7 bases and J 9 bases; nucleotides not matched to a gene: 6. CDR1 is SNHLY and CDR2 is FYNNEI in the germline V gene. The CDR3 runs 13 residues.